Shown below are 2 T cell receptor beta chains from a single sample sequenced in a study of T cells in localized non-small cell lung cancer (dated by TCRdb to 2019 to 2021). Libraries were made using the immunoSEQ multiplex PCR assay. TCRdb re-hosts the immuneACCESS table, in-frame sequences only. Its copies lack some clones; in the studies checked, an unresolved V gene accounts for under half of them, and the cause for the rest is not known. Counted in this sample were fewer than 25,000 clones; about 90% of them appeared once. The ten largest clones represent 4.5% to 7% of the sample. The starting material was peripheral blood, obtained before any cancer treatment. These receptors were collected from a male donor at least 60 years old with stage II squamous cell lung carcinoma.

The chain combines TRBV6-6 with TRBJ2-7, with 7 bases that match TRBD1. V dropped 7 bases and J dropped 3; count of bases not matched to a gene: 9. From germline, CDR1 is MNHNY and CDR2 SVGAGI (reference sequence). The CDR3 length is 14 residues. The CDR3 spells CASTPRQGNYEQYF. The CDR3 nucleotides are TGTGCCAGCACTCCCAGACAGGGTAACTACGAGCAGTACTTC.

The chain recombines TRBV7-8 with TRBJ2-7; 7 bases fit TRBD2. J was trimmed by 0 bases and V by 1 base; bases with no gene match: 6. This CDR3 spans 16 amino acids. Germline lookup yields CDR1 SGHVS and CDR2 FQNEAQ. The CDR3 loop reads CASSLEGGRSSYEQYF. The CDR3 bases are TGTGCCAGCAGCTTAGAGGGCGGGAGAAGCTCCTACGAGCAGTACTTC. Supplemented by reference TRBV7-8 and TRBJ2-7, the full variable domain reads GAGVSQSPRYKVAKRGQDVALRCDPISGHVSLFWYQQALGQGPEFLTYFQNEAQLDKSGLPSDRFFAERPEGSVSTLKIQRTQQEDSAVYLCASSLEGGRSSYEQYFGPGTRLTVT.